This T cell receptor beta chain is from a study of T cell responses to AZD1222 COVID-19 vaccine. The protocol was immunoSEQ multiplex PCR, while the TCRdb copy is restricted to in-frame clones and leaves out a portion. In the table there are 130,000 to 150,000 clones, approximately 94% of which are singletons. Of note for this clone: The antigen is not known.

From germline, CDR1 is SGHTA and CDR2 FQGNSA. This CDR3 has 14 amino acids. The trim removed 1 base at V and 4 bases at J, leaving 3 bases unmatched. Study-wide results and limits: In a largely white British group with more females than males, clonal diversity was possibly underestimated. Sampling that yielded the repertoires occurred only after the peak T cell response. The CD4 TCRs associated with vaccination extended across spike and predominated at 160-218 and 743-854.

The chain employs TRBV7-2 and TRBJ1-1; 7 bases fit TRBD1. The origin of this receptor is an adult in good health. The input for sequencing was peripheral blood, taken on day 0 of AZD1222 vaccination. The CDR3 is CASSLGDRVTEAFF. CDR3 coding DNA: TGTGCCAGCAGCTTAGGAGACAGGGTCACTGAAGCTTTCTTT.